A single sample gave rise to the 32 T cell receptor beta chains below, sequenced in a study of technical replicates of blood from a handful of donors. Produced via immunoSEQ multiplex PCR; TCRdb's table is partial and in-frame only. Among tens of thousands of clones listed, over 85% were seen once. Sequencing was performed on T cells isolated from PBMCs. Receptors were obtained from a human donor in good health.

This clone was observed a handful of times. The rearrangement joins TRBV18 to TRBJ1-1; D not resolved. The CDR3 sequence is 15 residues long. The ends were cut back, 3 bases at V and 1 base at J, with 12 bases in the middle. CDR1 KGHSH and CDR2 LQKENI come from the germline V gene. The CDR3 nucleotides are TGTGCCAGCTCACCCCCCGTCAGGAAGAACACTGAAGCTTTCTTT. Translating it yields CASSPPVRKNTEAFF. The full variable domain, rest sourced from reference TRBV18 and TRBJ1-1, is NAGVMQNPRHLVRRRGQEARLRCSPMKGHSHVYWYRQLPEEGLKFMVYLQKENIIDESGMPKERFSAEFPKEGPSILRIQQVVRGDSAAYFCASSPPVRKNTEAFFGQGTRLTVV.

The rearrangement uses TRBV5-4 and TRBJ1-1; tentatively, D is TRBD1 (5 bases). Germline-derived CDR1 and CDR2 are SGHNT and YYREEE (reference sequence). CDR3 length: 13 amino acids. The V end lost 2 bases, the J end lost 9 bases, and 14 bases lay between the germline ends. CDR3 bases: TGTGCCAGCAGCTTTTATGGGGCAGGGAAAGCTTTCTTT. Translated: CASSFYGAGKAFF.

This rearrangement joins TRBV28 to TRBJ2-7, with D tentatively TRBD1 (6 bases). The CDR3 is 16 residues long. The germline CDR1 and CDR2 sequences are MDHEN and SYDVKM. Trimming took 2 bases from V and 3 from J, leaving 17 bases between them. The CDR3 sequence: CASSLDSQGFFYEQYF. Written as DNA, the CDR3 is TGTGCCAGCAGTTTAGACAGCCAGGGGTTCTTCTACGAGCAGTACTTC.

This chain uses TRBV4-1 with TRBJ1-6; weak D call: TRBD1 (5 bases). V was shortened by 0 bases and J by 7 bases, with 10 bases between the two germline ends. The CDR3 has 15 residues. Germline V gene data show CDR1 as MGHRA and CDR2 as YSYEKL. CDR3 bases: TGCGCCAGCAGCCAAGAAAGGGGTTTCAATTCACCCCTCCACTTT. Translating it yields CASSQERGFNSPLHF.

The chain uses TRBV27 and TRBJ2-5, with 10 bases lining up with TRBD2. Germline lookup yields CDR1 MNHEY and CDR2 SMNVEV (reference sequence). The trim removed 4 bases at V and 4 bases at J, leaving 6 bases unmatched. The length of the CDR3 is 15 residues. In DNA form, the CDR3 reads TGTGCCAGCAGTTCTAGCGGGAGAGTTGGAGAGACCCAGTACTTC. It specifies CASSSSGRVGETQYF.

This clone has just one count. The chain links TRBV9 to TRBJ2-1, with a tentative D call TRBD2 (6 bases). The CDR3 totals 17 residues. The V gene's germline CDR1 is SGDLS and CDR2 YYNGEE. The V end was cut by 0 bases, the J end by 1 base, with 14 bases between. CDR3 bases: TGTGCCAGCAGCGTAGCTGAGGGTAGCGGATCCTACAATGAGCAGTTCTTC. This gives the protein CASSVAEGSGSYNEQFF.

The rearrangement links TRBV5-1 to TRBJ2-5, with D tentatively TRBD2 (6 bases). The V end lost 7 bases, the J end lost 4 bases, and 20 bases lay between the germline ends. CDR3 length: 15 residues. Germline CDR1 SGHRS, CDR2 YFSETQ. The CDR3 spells CASFLTTGAVETQYF. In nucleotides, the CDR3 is TGCGCCAGCTTTCTTACTACGGGAGCCGTAGAGACCCAGTACTTC.

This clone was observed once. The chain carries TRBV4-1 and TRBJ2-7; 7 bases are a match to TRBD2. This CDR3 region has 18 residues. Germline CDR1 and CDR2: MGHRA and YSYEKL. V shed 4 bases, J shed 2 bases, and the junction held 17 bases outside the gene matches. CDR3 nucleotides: TGCGCCAGCAGCCGGAACCGTCGGACTAGTGAGTTCCCCTACGAGCAGTACTTC. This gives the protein CASSRNRRTSEFPYEQYF.

This CDR3 reads CASSFPGGLIIDTGELFF. The CDR3 DNA sequence: TGTGCCAGCAGCTTTCCCGGGGGACTTATCATAGACACCGGGGAGCTGTTTTTT. The rearrangement uses TRBV11-3 and TRBJ2-2, with D possibly being TRBD2 (6 bases). The germline V gene has CDR1 SGHNT and CDR2 YENEEA. V lost 3 bases and J lost 3, with 20 bases in between. The CDR3 contains 18 residues. Variable domain in full (rest from reference TRBV11-3 and TRBJ2-2): EAGVVQSPRYKIIEKKQPVAFWCNPISGHNTLYWYLQNLGQGPELLIRYENEEAVDDSQLPKDRFSAERLKGVDSTLKIQPAELGDSAVYLCASSFPGGLIIDTGELFFGEGSRLTVL.

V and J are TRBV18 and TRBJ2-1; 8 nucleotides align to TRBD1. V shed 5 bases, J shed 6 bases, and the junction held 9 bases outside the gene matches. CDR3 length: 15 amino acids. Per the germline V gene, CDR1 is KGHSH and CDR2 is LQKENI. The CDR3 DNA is TGTGCCAGCTCATCACAAACCGGACAGGGCAATGAGCAGTTCTTC. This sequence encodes CASSSQTGQGNEQFF.

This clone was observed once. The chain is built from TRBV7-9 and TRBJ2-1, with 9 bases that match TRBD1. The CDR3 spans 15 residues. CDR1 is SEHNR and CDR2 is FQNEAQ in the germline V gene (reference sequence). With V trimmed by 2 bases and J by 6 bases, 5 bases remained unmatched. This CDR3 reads CASSLSLDRGNEQFF. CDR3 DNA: TGTGCCAGCAGCTTATCACTGGACAGGGGCAATGAGCAGTTCTTC.

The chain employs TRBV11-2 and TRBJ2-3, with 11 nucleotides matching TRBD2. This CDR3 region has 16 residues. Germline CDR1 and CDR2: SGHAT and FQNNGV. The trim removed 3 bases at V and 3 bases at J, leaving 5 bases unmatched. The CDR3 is CASSFSGRALTDTQYF. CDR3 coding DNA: TGTGCCAGCAGCTTTAGCGGGAGGGCCTTGACAGATACGCAGTATTTT.

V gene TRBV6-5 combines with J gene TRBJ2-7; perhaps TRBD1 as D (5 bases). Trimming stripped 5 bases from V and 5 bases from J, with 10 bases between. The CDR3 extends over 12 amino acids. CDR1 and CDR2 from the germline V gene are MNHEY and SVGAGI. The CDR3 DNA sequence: TGTGCCAGCAGTCGTACAGGACACGAGCAGTACTTC. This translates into CASSRTGHEQYF.

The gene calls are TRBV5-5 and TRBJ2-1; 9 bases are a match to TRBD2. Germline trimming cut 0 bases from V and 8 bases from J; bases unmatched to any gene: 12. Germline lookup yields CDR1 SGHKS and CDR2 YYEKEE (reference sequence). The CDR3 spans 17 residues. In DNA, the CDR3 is TGTGCCAGCAGCTTGGCCGAGCGGGGGGATCCGTTAGATGAGCAGTTCTTC. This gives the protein CASSLAERGDPLDEQFF.

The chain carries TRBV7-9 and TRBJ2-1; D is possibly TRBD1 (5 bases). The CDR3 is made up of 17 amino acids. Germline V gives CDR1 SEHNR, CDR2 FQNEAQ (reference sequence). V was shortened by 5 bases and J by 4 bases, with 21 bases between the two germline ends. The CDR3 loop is CASSGRTQGPPYNEQFF. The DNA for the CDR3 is TGTGCCAGCAGCGGCCGAACGCAGGGTCCTCCATACAATGAGCAGTTCTTC.

CDR3 residues: CASRTGVGETQYF. The CDR3 DNA reads TGTGCCAGCAGGACAGGGGTCGGGGAGACCCAGTACTTC. J is TRBJ2-5 and V is TRBV6-6, with TRBD1 identical over 8 bases. Germline CDR1 MNHNY, CDR2 SVGAGI (reference sequence). V trimming: 6 bases; J trimming: 5 bases; junction bases outside the gene matches: 5. The CDR3 covers 13 residues.

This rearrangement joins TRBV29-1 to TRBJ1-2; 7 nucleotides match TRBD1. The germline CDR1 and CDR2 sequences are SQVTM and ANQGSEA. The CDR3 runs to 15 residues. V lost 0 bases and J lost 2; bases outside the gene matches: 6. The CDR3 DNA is TGCAGCGTTGAAGACCACAGGGGAGACAACTATGGCTACACCTTC. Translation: CSVEDHRGDNYGYTF.

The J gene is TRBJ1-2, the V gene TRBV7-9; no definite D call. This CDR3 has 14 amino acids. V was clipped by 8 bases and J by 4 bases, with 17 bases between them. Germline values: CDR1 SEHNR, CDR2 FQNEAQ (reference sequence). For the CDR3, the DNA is TGTGCCAGCCCCAGCCCTCCAGGAGGCTATGGCTACACCTTC. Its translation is CASPSPPGGYGYTF.

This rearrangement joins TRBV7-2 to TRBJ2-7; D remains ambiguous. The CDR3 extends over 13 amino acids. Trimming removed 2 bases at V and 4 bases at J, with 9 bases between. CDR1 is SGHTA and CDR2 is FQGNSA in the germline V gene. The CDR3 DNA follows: TGTGCCAGCAGCTTAATAGTTACTTACGAGCAGTACTTC. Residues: CASSLIVTYEQYF.

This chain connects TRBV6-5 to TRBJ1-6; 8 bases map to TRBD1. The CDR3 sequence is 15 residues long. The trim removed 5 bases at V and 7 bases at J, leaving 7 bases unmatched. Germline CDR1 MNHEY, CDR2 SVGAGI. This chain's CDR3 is CASSAGTGENSPLHF. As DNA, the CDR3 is TGTGCCAGCAGTGCGGGGACAGGCGAGAATTCACCCCTCCACTTT.

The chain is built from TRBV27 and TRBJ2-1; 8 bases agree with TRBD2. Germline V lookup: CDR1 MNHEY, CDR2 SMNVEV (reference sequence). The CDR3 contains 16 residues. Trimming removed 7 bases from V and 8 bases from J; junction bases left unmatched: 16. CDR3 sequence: CASTPSRGGRIYEQFF. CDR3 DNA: TGTGCCAGCACCCCCTCTCGGGGCGGGAGGATATATGAGCAGTTCTTC.

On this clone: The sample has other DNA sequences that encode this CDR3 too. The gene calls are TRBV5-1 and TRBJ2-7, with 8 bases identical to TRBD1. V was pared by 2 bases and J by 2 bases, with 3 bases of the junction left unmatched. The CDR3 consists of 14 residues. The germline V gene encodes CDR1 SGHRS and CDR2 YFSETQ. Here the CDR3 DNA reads TGCGCCAGCAGCTTAGGACAGGGAGCCTACGAGCAGTACTTC. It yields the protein CASSLGQGAYEQYF.

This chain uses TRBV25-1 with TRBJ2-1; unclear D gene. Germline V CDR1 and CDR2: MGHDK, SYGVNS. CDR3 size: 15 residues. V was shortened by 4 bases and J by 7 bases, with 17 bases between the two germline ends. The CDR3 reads CASSAPPLASNEQFF. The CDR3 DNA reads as TGTGCCAGCAGTGCCCCCCCACTTGCTTCGAATGAGCAGTTCTTC.

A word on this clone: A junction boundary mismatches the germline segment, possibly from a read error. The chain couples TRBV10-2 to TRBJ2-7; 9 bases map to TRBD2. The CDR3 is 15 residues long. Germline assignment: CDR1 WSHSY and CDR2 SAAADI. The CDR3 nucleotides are TGCGCCAGCAGGGAGTATAGCGGGAGATCCTACGAGCAGTACTTC. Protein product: CASREYSGRSYEQYF.

The CDR3 nucleotides read TGTGCCAGCAGCCTATACACAGATACGCAGTATTTT. Protein product: CASSLYTDTQYF. This rearrangement joins TRBV7-2 to TRBJ2-3, with D uncertain. Trimming cost V 5 bases and J 2 bases, with 5 bases left between them. From germline, CDR1 is SGHTA and CDR2 FQGNSA. CDR3 length: 12 amino acids.

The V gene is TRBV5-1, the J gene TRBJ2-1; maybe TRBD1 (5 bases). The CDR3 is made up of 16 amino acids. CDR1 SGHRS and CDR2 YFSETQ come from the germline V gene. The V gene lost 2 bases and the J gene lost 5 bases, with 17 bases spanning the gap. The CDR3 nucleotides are TGCGCCAGCAGCTTTGGTTTTGGCAGGGCCAACAATGAGCAGTTCTTC. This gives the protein CASSFGFGRANNEQFF. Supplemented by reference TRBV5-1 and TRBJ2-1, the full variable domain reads KAGVTQTPRYLIKTRGQQVTLSCSPISGHRSVSWYQQTPGQGLQFLFEYFSETQRNKGNFPGRFSGRQFSNSRSEMNVSTLELGDSALYLCASSFGFGRANNEQFFGPGTRLTVL.

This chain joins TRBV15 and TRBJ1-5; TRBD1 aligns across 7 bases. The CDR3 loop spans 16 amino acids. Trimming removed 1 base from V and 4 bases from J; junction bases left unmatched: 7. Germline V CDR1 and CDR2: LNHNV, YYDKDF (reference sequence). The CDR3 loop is CATSRAGQVGNQPQHF. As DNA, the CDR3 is TGTGCCACCAGCAGAGCCGGACAGGTTGGTAATCAGCCCCAGCATTTT.

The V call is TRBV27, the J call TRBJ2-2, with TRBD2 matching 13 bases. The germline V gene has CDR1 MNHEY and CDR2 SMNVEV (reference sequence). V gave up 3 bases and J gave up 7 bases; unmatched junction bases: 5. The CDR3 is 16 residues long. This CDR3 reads CASSFWTSGGFGELFF. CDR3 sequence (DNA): TGTGCCAGCAGTTTTTGGACTAGCGGGGGTTTCGGGGAGCTGTTTTTT.

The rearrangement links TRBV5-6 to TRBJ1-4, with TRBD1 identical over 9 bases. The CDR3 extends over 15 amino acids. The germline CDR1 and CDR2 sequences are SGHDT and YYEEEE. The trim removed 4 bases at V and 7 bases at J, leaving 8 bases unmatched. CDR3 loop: CASSALDRGIEKLFF. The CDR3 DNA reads TGTGCCAGCAGCGCTTTAGACAGGGGGATTGAAAAACTGTTTTTT.

The CDR3 DNA is TGTGCCAGCAGCCCCACGGCAGTACCTAGAGAGCAGTACTTC. Translation: CASSPTAVPREQYF. The chain links TRBV7-9 to TRBJ2-7; no clear D. V was trimmed by 5 bases and J by 7 bases, leaving 18 bases between them. This CDR3 region has 14 residues. Germline CDR1 is SEHNR and CDR2 is FQNEAQ (reference sequence).

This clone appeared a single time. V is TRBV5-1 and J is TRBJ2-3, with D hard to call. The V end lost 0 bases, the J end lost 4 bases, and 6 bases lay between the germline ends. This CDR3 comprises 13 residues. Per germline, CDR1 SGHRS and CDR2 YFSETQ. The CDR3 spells CASSLAVPDTQYF. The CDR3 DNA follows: TGCGCCAGCAGCTTGGCAGTCCCAGATACGCAGTATTTT. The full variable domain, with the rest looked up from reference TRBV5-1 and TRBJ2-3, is KAGVTQTPRYLIKTRGQQVTLSCSPISGHRSVSWYQQTPGQGLQFLFEYFSETQRNKGNFPGRFSGRQFSNSRSEMNVSTLELGDSALYLCASSLAVPDTQYFGPGTRLTVL.

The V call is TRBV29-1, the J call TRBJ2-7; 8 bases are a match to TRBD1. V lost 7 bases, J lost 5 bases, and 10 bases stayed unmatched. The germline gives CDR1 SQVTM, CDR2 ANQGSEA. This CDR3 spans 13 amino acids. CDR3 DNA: TGCAGCGGACGACGGCCAGGGGGCAACGAGCAGTACTTC. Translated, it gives CSGRRPGGNEQYF.